The clone carrying this T cell receptor beta chain was observed a handful of times. The V gene end was trimmed by 5 bases and the J gene end by 1 base; junction bases not matched to a gene: 6. CDR3 size: 16 residues. CDR1 and CDR2 from the germline V gene are SGHTA and FQGNSA. The sample is drawn from a study of T-cell memory formation after mild COVID-19. TCRdb recomputed calls from the 5' RACE reads with MiXCR, one row per CDR3 protein. The sample yields about 430,000 distinct CDR3 sequences, under 20% seen once. Sequenced: PBMCs or a T cell subset sorted from them (not recorded which). The V call is TRBV7-2, the J call TRBJ2-5, with TRBD2 identical over 11 bases. The sequence derives from a man between 18 and 35 years old who had mild COVID-19 (a few samples of this study predate the infection). Cell type and time point are not known. CDR3 sequence reads: CASSLRLAGSQETQYF. The CDR3 DNA sequence: TGTGCCAGCAGCCTCAGACTAGCGGGGTCCCAAGAGACCCAGTACTTC. Filled out from reference TRBV7-2 and TRBJ2-5, the complete variable domain reads GAGVSQSPSNKVTEKGKDVELRCDPISGHTALYWYRQSLGQGLEFLIYFQGNSAPDKSGLPSDRFSAERTGGSVSTLTIQRTQQEDSAVYLCASSLRLAGSQETQYFGPGTRLLVL.